This T cell receptor (beta chain) was documented in a study of CD8+ T cells in alopecia areata. Isolated RNA was reverse transcribed into cDNA used as the sequencing template. Profiling relied on immunoSEQ multiplex PCR, and the TCRdb table lists in-frame clones only, not all of them. Of 150,000 or so clones in the sample, around 47% are singletons; the top ten hold about 6.3%. Germline CDR1 SGHTA, CDR2 FQGTGA. Trimming took 5 bases from V and 2 from J, leaving 9 bases between them. The CDR3 has 14 amino acids. The sample was CD4+ T cells sorted from blood. This TCR was sampled from a human donor with alopecia areata. The chain combines TRBV7-3 with TRBJ2-2; possibly TRBD1 for D (5 bases). The CDR3 DNA reads as TGTGCCAGCAGCACCCAGGGTAACACCGGGGAGCTGTTTTTT. Protein: CASSTQGNTGELFF. Filled out from reference TRBV7-3 and TRBJ2-2, the complete variable domain reads GAGVSQTPSNKVTEKGKYVELRCDPISGHTALYWYRQSLGQGPEFLIYFQGTGAADDSGLPNDRFFAVRPEGSVSTLKIQRTERGDSAVYLCASSTQGNTGELFFGEGSRLTVL.